The 7 T cell receptor beta chains below come from one sample, sequenced in a study of T cells in localized non-small cell lung cancer. The method was immunoSEQ multiplex PCR; TCRdb's version includes in-frame clones alone and lacks a portion of them. The sample yields tens of thousands of clones, 80% to 90% seen once. Source: peripheral blood mononuclear cells, taken before any cancer treatment. These receptors were obtained from a male donor aged 60 or over with stage II lung adenocarcinoma.

The V gene is TRBV7-2, the J gene TRBJ2-5; D perhaps matches TRBD1 (6 bases). The germline gives CDR1 SGHTA, CDR2 FQGNSA. V was cut by 5 bases and J by 4 bases, with 11 bases left in between. The CDR3 loop spans 13 amino acids. The CDR3 DNA follows: TGTGCCAGCAGCCTGGGGGCGGGAGAGACCCAGTACTTC. It yields the protein CASSLGAGETQYF. Supplemented by reference TRBV7-2 and TRBJ2-5, the full variable domain reads GAGVSQSPSNKVTEKGKDVELRCDPISGHTALYWYRQSLGQGLEFLIYFQGNSAPDKSGLPSDRFSAERTGGSVSTLTIQRTQQEDSAVYLCASSLGAGETQYFGPGTRLLVL.

The chain combines TRBV6-1 with TRBJ1-5, with unresolved D. V gave up 1 base and J gave up 7 bases, with 8 bases separating them. CDR1 is MNHNS, CDR2 SASEGT, per germline. This CDR3 has 13 amino acids. CDR3 in amino acids: CASSEGGRQPQHF. CDR3 sequence (DNA): TGTGCCAGCAGTGAAGGTGGTAGGCAGCCCCAGCATTTT.

The chain carries TRBV30 and TRBJ1-2; unclear D gene. CDR1 and CDR2 (germline): GTSNPN, SVGIG (reference sequence). The CDR3 covers 13 residues. V was trimmed by 3 bases and J by 2 bases, leaving 10 bases between them. The DNA of the CDR3 is TGTGCCTGGAGGAGAGACGAAAACTATGGCTACACCTTC. It specifies CAWRRDENYGYTF.

The chain is built from TRBV2 and TRBJ2-7; tentative D call: TRBD2 (6 bases). In germline, CDR1 is SNHLY, CDR2 FYNNEI. Trimming removed 5 bases from V and 5 bases from J, with 16 bases in between. The CDR3 contains 14 residues. In nucleotides, the CDR3 is TGTGCCAGCAGTTTGGACTATATTAATCACGAGCAGTACTTC. Protein sequence: CASSLDYINHEQYF.

This chain uses TRBV6-6 with TRBJ2-3; a possible D gene is TRBD2 (5 bases). Germline lookup yields CDR1 MNHNY and CDR2 SVGAGI (reference sequence). Trimming stripped 5 bases from V and 5 bases from J, with 14 bases between. The CDR3 has 14 amino acids. The DNA for the CDR3 is TGTGCCAGCAGTACGGCCCCCCGGGGAGATACGCAGTATTTT. As protein: CASSTAPRGDTQYF.

The chain employs TRBV6-5 and TRBJ1-6, with unresolved D. V was pared by 5 bases and J by 9 bases, with 14 bases between. CDR1 and CDR2 (germline): MNHEY, SVGAGI. The CDR3 length is 14 residues. The CDR3 reads CASSPTRQSSPLHF. CDR3 coding DNA: TGTGCCAGCAGTCCGACAAGGCAAAGTTCACCCCTCCACTTT.

This clone was picked up a small number of times. The chain's CDR3 is CASSLRGTRDNEQFF. CDR3 DNA: TGTGCCAGCAGCCTGCGCGGGACCCGGGACAATGAGCAGTTCTTC. The gene calls are TRBV7-9 and TRBJ2-1; tentatively, D is TRBD2 (6 bases). This CDR3 is built from 15 residues. The ends were cut back, 5 bases at V and 5 bases at J, with 16 bases in the middle. Germline assignment: CDR1 SEHNR and CDR2 FQNEAQ (reference sequence).